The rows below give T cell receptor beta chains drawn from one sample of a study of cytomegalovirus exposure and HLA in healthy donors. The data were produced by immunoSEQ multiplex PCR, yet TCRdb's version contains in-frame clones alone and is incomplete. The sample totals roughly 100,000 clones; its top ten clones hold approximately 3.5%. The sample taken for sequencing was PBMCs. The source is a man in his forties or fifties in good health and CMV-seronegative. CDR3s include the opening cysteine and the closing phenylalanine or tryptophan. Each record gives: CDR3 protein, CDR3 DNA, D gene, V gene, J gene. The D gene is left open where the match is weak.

cdr3_aa: CASSRNLQGQPQHF
cdr3_nt: TGTGCCAGCAGTCGCAACCTCCAGGGGCAGCCCCAGCATTTT
d_call: NA
v_call: TRBV28
j_call: TRBJ1-5

cdr3_aa: CASMRQANTEAFF
cdr3_nt: TGTGCCAGTATGCGACAAGCGAACACTGAAGCTTTCTTT
d_call: NA
v_call: TRBV19
j_call: TRBJ1-1

cdr3_aa: CAWNLGGSGELFF
cdr3_nt: TGTGCCTGGAATCTTGGAGGTTCCGGGGAGCTGTTTTTT
d_call: NA
v_call: TRBV30
j_call: TRBJ2-2

cdr3_aa: CASVRTGTGETQYF
cdr3_nt: TGTGCCAGCGTCAGGACCGGGACAGGAGAGACCCAGTACTTC
d_call: TRBD1
v_call: TRBV28
j_call: TRBJ2-5

cdr3_aa: CSARVNEGQFF
cdr3_nt: TGCAGTGCTAGGGTCAATGAGGGGCAGTTCTTC
d_call: NA
v_call: TRBV20-1
j_call: TRBJ2-1

cdr3_aa: CASSLPGTGSYEQYF
cdr3_nt: TGTGCCAGCAGCTTACCCGGGACAGGGAGCTACGAGCAGTACTTC
d_call: TRBD1
v_call: TRBV7-9
j_call: TRBJ2-7

cdr3_aa: CASSRTGADTQYF
cdr3_nt: TGTGCCAGCAGCCGGACTGGCGCGGATACGCAGTATTTT
d_call: NA
v_call: TRBV14
j_call: TRBJ2-3

cdr3_aa: CAILGQGNGYTF
cdr3_nt: TGTGCCATACTTGGACAGGGGAATGGCTACACCTTC
d_call: TRBD1
v_call: TRBV30
j_call: TRBJ1-2

cdr3_aa: CASFDHRRMNTEAFF
cdr3_nt: TGTGCCAGCTTTGATCACAGGAGAATGAACACTGAAGCTTTCTTT
d_call: NA
v_call: TRBV2
j_call: TRBJ1-1

cdr3_aa: CASSRGTGRDNEQFF
cdr3_nt: TGTGCCAGCAGTCGCGGGACAGGGAGGGACAATGAGCAGTTCTTC
d_call: TRBD1
v_call: TRBV27
j_call: TRBJ2-1

cdr3_aa: CASSFDFQGRNQPQHF
cdr3_nt: TGTGCCAGCAGCTTCGACTTCCAGGGAAGAAATCAGCCCCAGCATTTT
d_call: NA
v_call: TRBV7-2
j_call: TRBJ1-5

cdr3_aa: CASSIQGRNEQFF
cdr3_nt: TGTGCCAGTAGTATCCAGGGGCGAAATGAGCAGTTCTTC
d_call: NA
v_call: TRBV19
j_call: TRBJ2-1

cdr3_aa: CASSQGSVETQYF
cdr3_nt: TGCGCCAGCAGCCAAGGTTCCGTAGAGACCCAGTACTTC
d_call: NA
v_call: TRBV4-3
j_call: TRBJ2-5

cdr3_aa: CASSPILRRNTEAFF
cdr3_nt: TGTGCCAGCAGCCCCATACTTCGTCGGAACACTGAAGCTTTCTTT
d_call: NA
v_call: TRBV6-5
j_call: TRBJ1-1

cdr3_aa: CASSLDGTSTDTQYF
cdr3_nt: TGCGCCAGCAGCTTGGATGGCACGTCCACAGATACGCAGTATTTT
d_call: NA
v_call: TRBV5-1
j_call: TRBJ2-3

cdr3_aa: CASSSGTSGKFNDEQFF
cdr3_nt: TGCGCCAGCAGCTCCGGGACTAGCGGGAAATTTAACGATGAGCAGTTCTTC
d_call: TRBD2
v_call: TRBV5-1
j_call: TRBJ2-1

cdr3_aa: CASSLGATGASSYEQYF
cdr3_nt: TGTGCCAGCAGCTTGGGGGCCACAGGGGCCAGCTCCTACGAGCAGTACTTC
d_call: TRBD1
v_call: TRBV5-6
j_call: TRBJ2-7

cdr3_aa: CASSPQDRGNEKLFF
cdr3_nt: TGTGCCAGCTCGCCGCAGGACAGGGGAAATGAAAAACTGTTTTTT
d_call: TRBD1
v_call: TRBV18
j_call: TRBJ1-4

cdr3_aa: CASSLGPISNQPQHF
cdr3_nt: TGTGCCAGCAGTCTTGGGCCGATAAGCAATCAGCCCCAGCATTTT
d_call: NA
v_call: TRBV6-6
j_call: TRBJ1-5

cdr3_aa: CASSLSPISYEQYF
cdr3_nt: TGTGCCAGCAGTTTATCCCCTATTAGCTACGAGCAGTACTTC
d_call: NA
v_call: TRBV27
j_call: TRBJ2-7

cdr3_aa: CASSGGLAGGETQYF
cdr3_nt: TGTGCCAGCAGCGGGGGACTAGCGGGCGGGGAGACCCAGTACTTC
d_call: TRBD2
v_call: TRBV2
j_call: TRBJ2-5

cdr3_aa: CASSTPGLNPYNEQFF
cdr3_nt: TGTGCCAGTAGTACCCCAGGGCTCAATCCCTACAATGAGCAGTTCTTC
d_call: NA
v_call: TRBV19
j_call: TRBJ2-1

cdr3_aa: CASSLTGMINEKLFF
cdr3_nt: TGTGCCAGCAGCTTAACAGGGATGATTAATGAAAAACTGTTTTTT
d_call: NA
v_call: TRBV5-6
j_call: TRBJ1-4

cdr3_aa: CASKAGGFGYTF
cdr3_nt: TGTGCCAGCAAGGCGGGAGGATTTGGCTACACCTTC
d_call: NA
v_call: TRBV4-2
j_call: TRBJ1-2

cdr3_aa: CAWTGTSGLYEQYF
cdr3_nt: TGTGCCTGGACCGGGACTAGCGGGCTTTACGAGCAGTACTTC
d_call: TRBD2
v_call: TRBV30
j_call: TRBJ2-7

cdr3_aa: CAASRVGGISEQYF
cdr3_nt: TGTGCCGCCAGCAGAGTCGGCGGGATAAGCGAGCAGTACTTC
d_call: NA
v_call: TRBV15
j_call: TRBJ2-7

cdr3_aa: CASSAGDQPQHF
cdr3_nt: TGCGCCAGCAGTGCAGGGGATCAGCCCCAGCATTTT
d_call: NA
v_call: TRBV10-1
j_call: TRBJ1-5

cdr3_aa: CASSNSGTGVYEQYF
cdr3_nt: TGTGCCAGCTCAAATTCCGGGACAGGTGTCTACGAGCAGTACTTC
d_call: TRBD1
v_call: TRBV18
j_call: TRBJ2-7

cdr3_aa: CASSPRVGQGGETQYF
cdr3_nt: TGTGCCAGCTCACCACGTGTAGGACAGGGAGGAGAGACCCAGTACTTC
d_call: TRBD1
v_call: TRBV18
j_call: TRBJ2-5

cdr3_aa: CASSLDRRNTEAFF
cdr3_nt: TGTGCCAGCAGCTTAGACAGGAGGAACACTGAAGCTTTCTTT
d_call: NA
v_call: TRBV7-9
j_call: TRBJ1-1

cdr3_aa: CASSSGTFTDTQYF
cdr3_nt: TGCGCCAGCAGTTCCGGGACATTCACAGATACGCAGTATTTT
d_call: NA
v_call: TRBV5-1
j_call: TRBJ2-3

cdr3_aa: CASSQDLGTGAYEQYF
cdr3_nt: TGCGCCAGCAGCCAAGATCTCGGGACAGGAGCCTACGAGCAGTACTTC
d_call: TRBD1
v_call: TRBV4-1
j_call: TRBJ2-7

cdr3_aa: CSVGALARGDSYEQYF
cdr3_nt: TGCAGCGTTGGTGCCCTGGCGCGGGGGGATTCCTACGAGCAGTACTTC
d_call: TRBD2
v_call: TRBV29-1
j_call: TRBJ2-7

cdr3_aa: CASSQVGGLPNYGYTF
cdr3_nt: TGTGCCAGCAGCCAAGTCGGGGGGCTCCCTAACTATGGCTACACCTTC
d_call: NA
v_call: TRBV4-2
j_call: TRBJ1-2

cdr3_aa: CASSQDYRGHGNQPQHF
cdr3_nt: TGCGCCAGCAGCCAAGACTACAGGGGGCATGGCAATCAGCCCCAGCATTTT
d_call: TRBD1
v_call: TRBV4-3
j_call: TRBJ1-5

cdr3_aa: CASRGDRGQETQYF
cdr3_nt: TGTGCCAGCAGGGGGGACAGGGGGCAAGAGACCCAGTACTTC
d_call: TRBD1
v_call: TRBV11-2
j_call: TRBJ2-5

cdr3_aa: CASSHGQGEGYTF
cdr3_nt: TGTGCCAGTAGTCATGGACAGGGAGAAGGCTACACCTTC
d_call: TRBD1
v_call: TRBV19
j_call: TRBJ1-2

cdr3_aa: CASSQGAATNEKLFF
cdr3_nt: TGTGCCAGCAGCCAGGGGGCGGCAACTAATGAAAAACTGTTTTTT
d_call: TRBD1
v_call: TRBV6-5
j_call: TRBJ1-4

cdr3_aa: CASSPGAYEQYF
cdr3_nt: TGTGCCAGCAGTCCAGGGGCTTACGAGCAGTACTTC
d_call: NA
v_call: TRBV2
j_call: TRBJ2-7

cdr3_aa: CASSYSIHQDRDGYTF
cdr3_nt: TGTGCCAGCAGTTACTCGATCCATCAGGACAGGGACGGCTACACCTTC
d_call: TRBD1
v_call: TRBV6-5
j_call: TRBJ1-2

cdr3_aa: CASSRGRQGANTGELFF
cdr3_nt: TGTGCCAGCAGCCGGGGGAGGCAGGGGGCGAACACCGGGGAGCTGTTTTTT
d_call: NA
v_call: TRBV7-2
j_call: TRBJ2-2

cdr3_aa: CASSLRDSYGYTF
cdr3_nt: TGTGCCAGCAGCTTACGGGACAGTTATGGCTACACCTTC
d_call: TRBD1
v_call: TRBV5-4
j_call: TRBJ1-2

cdr3_aa: CASSTRQGRQPQHF
cdr3_nt: TGTGCCAGCAGTACTCGACAGGGGCGACAGCCCCAGCATTTT
d_call: TRBD1
v_call: TRBV28
j_call: TRBJ1-5

cdr3_aa: CASSIRAAGQETQYF
cdr3_nt: TGTGCCAGTAGTATAAGGGCAGCGGGACAAGAGACCCAGTACTTC
d_call: TRBD2
v_call: TRBV19
j_call: TRBJ2-5

cdr3_aa: CASSPPSQGATGELFF
cdr3_nt: TGTGCCAGCTCACCACCGTCCCAGGGGGCCACCGGGGAGCTGTTTTTT
d_call: TRBD1
v_call: TRBV18
j_call: TRBJ2-2

cdr3_aa: CASSIVPSGSYNEQFF
cdr3_nt: TGTGCCAGTAGTATAGTCCCTAGCGGGAGTTACAATGAGCAGTTCTTC
d_call: TRBD2
v_call: TRBV19
j_call: TRBJ2-1

cdr3_aa: CASSPSGRAGGELFF
cdr3_nt: TGTGCCAGCAGTCCTAGCGGGAGGGCCGGCGGGGAGCTGTTTTTT
d_call: TRBD2
v_call: TRBV28
j_call: TRBJ2-2

cdr3_aa: CASMRGGSNQPQHF
cdr3_nt: TGTGCCAGCATGCGGGGTGGTAGCAATCAGCCCCAGCATTTT
d_call: NA
v_call: TRBV6-1
j_call: TRBJ1-5

cdr3_aa: CASSVGQGLNQPQHF
cdr3_nt: TGTGCCAGCAGTGTCGGACAGGGCCTCAATCAGCCCCAGCATTTT
d_call: TRBD1
v_call: TRBV28
j_call: TRBJ1-5

cdr3_aa: CASHSGGVTEAFF
cdr3_nt: TGTGCCTCCCATTCCGGGGGAGTCACTGAAGCTTTCTTT
d_call: NA
v_call: TRBV10-3
j_call: TRBJ1-1

cdr3_aa: CASSLSPVITYEQYF
cdr3_nt: TGTGCCAGCAGCTTATCCCCAGTCATTACCTACGAGCAGTACTTC
d_call: NA
v_call: TRBV7-2
j_call: TRBJ2-7

cdr3_aa: CASSLSLGHYRSTGELFF
cdr3_nt: TGCGCCAGCAGCTTAAGTCTAGGACACTATCGGAGCACCGGGGAGCTGTTTTTT
d_call: NA
v_call: TRBV5-1
j_call: TRBJ2-2

cdr3_aa: CASSPTGKGGYTF
cdr3_nt: TGTGCCAGTAGTCCGACAGGGAAGGGTGGCTACACCTTC
d_call: TRBD1
v_call: TRBV19
j_call: TRBJ1-2

cdr3_aa: CASSLGGKEQFF
cdr3_nt: TGCGCCAGCAGCTTGGGAGGGAAAGAGCAGTTCTTC
d_call: NA
v_call: TRBV5-1
j_call: TRBJ2-1

cdr3_aa: CASSETGGARLSSGNTIYF
cdr3_nt: TGCGCCAGCAGCGAAACGGGAGGGGCAAGGCTGAGCTCTGGAAACACCATATATTTT
d_call: NA
v_call: TRBV4-1
j_call: TRBJ1-3

cdr3_aa: CASSWSSNVYGYTF
cdr3_nt: TGTGCCAGCAGCTGGAGCAGTAACGTCTATGGCTACACCTTC
d_call: NA
v_call: TRBV7-8
j_call: TRBJ1-2

cdr3_aa: CASSQGVASPQETQYF
cdr3_nt: TGCGCCAGCAGCCAAGGTGTGGCTAGCCCCCAAGAGACCCAGTACTTC
d_call: NA
v_call: TRBV4-1
j_call: TRBJ2-5

cdr3_aa: CASSYSAWTGQYF
cdr3_nt: TGTGCCAGCAGTTACTCGGCCTGGACAGGACAGTACTTC
d_call: TRBD1
v_call: TRBV6-5
j_call: TRBJ2-7

cdr3_aa: CAGSPTRVGETQYF
cdr3_nt: TGCGCCGGCAGCCCCACCAGGGTAGGAGAGACCCAGTACTTC
d_call: NA
v_call: TRBV5-1
j_call: TRBJ2-5

cdr3_aa: CASSLVAGDPTDTQYF
cdr3_nt: TGCGCCAGCAGCTTGGTAGCGGGGGACCCCACAGATACGCAGTATTTT
d_call: TRBD2
v_call: TRBV5-1
j_call: TRBJ2-3